What follows are 8 T cell receptor beta chains derived from one specimen sequenced in a study of vaccination and CD4 T cells after COVID-19. CD4+ T cells that had been cultured provided DNA sequenced with the Oncomine TCR Beta short-read assay. Via MiXCR, TCRdb re-called the PCR reads, giving one row per CDR3 protein. Of over 12,000 distinct CDR3 sequences in the sample, around 55% were seen once. Treatment here: approximately nine-day PBMC culture with coronavirus spike peptide pools or control peptides (ViraFEST assay). The antigens of these receptors remain unknown. The source material was CD4+ T cells from blood, cultured in vitro. The receptor set was obtained from a human donor who had recovered from COVID-19.

The CDR3 DNA reads as TGTGCCAGCAGCTTTGGTGGAATGAACACTGAAGCTTTCTTT. This sequence encodes CASSFGGMNTEAFF. The J gene is TRBJ1-1, the V gene TRBV7-3; D gene uncertain. CDR3 length equals 14 residues. From germline, CDR1 is SGHTA and CDR2 FQGTGA. V was cut by 3 bases and J by 0 bases, with 8 bases left in between.

The V call is TRBV19, the J call TRBJ1-5; 10 bases agree with TRBD1. The CDR3 runs to 15 residues. Germline V gene data show CDR1 as LNHDA and CDR2 as SQIVND (reference sequence). Trimming cost V 3 bases and J 1 base; bases outside gene matches: 0. CDR3 region: CASSMTGGSNQPQHF. The CDR3 DNA is TGTGCCAGTAGTATGACAGGGGGCAGCAATCAGCCCCAGCATTTT.

CDR3 sequence (DNA): TGTGCCAGCAGCCCGTCGGAAGGGGGCTACACCTTC. Residues: CASSPSEGGYTF. The genes are TRBV6-1 and TRBJ1-2; D gene unclear. The V end was cut by 6 bases, the J end by 8 bases, with 13 bases between. CDR1 is MNHNS, CDR2 SASEGT, per germline. CDR3 size: 12 residues.

The table lists this clonotype with a few counts. The V call is TRBV7-8, the J call TRBJ2-3; D tentatively reads TRBD1 or TRBD2 (5 bases each). This CDR3 comprises 14 residues. Germline V gene sequence: CDR1 SGHVS, CDR2 FQNEAQ. V shed 5 bases and J shed 2 bases, with 11 bases lying between them. As DNA, the CDR3 is TGTGCCAGCAGCCCCCGGGACCTCACAGATACGCAGTATTTT. Translation: CASSPRDLTDTQYF. The whole variable domain, remainder taken from reference TRBV7-8 and TRBJ2-3, is GAGVSQSPRYKVAKRGQDVALRCDPISGHVSLFWYQQALGQGPEFLTYFQNEAQLDKSGLPSDRFFAERPEGSVSTLKIQRTQQEDSAVYLCASSPRDLTDTQYFGPGTRLTVL.

V usage is TRBV4-1 and J usage is TRBJ2-5; no clear D. The CDR3 runs to 15 residues. The V gene lost 0 bases and the J gene lost 0 bases, with 8 bases spanning the gap. Germline V gives CDR1 MGHRA, CDR2 YSYEKL. CDR3 bases: TGCGCCAGCAGCCAAGATCAAACGTACCAAGAGACCCAGTACTTC. Amino acid sequence: CASSQDQTYQETQYF.

The V call is TRBV7-2, the J call TRBJ2-7; D might be TRBD1 (6 bases). CDR1 and CDR2 (germline): SGHTA, FQGNSA. This CDR3 spans 14 amino acids. Trimming left V 5 bases short and J 5 bases short, with 16 bases between. CDR3 DNA: TGTGCCAGCAGCAAAGCTGCAGGGGTGAACGAGCAGTACTTC. Encoded protein: CASSKAAGVNEQYF.

This clonotype has a handful of counts. The CDR3 region is CAIAGAQNSPLHF. CDR3 sequence (DNA): TGTGCCATCGCGGGAGCTCAAAATTCACCCCTCCACTTT. The chain carries TRBV10-3 and TRBJ1-6; D is ambiguous. This CDR3 has 13 amino acids. The V gene's germline CDR1 is ENHRY and CDR2 SYGVKD. The V and J ends lost 8 bases and 7 bases respectively, with 12 bases between them.

This clonotype was seen once. V usage is TRBV20-1 and J usage is TRBJ2-1, with 7 bases lining up with TRBD2. The CDR3 contains 16 residues. Unmatched junction bases numbered 15, after V lost 6 bases and J lost 4 bases. Germline V gives CDR1 DFQATT, CDR2 SNEGSKA (reference sequence). CDR3 sequence (DNA): TGCAGTGCACCAGGGTACTTTGGGGAGGGATACAATGAGCAGTTCTTC. It yields the protein CSAPGYFGEGYNEQFF.